This T cell receptor beta chain was found in a study of metastatic and nonmetastatic thyroid tumors. Across the study: It was across blood and tumor or nodule tissue from malignant and benign thyroid patients that repertoires were compared.

Not a single patient had been given any form of treatment at any point before undergoing thyroid surgery. Per the original data handling: A classifier for distant metastasis in papillary thyroid cancer was constructed using CDR3 differences observed across clinicopathological groups. With MiXCR, TCRdb reprocessed the PCR reads. The authors' filters were not applied to this entry. Of around 20,000 clones listed, approximately 22% are singletons. Only a few counts were recorded for this clone. The same CDR3 also results from other DNA sequences found in this sample. This CDR3 comprises 14 residues. CDR1 and CDR2 from the germline V gene are SGHVS and FQNEAQ. Deletions cut 6 bases from V and 4 bases from J, with 16 bases between.

The chain carries TRBV7-8 and TRBJ2-7, with D maybe TRBD1 (7 bases). Sequencing used tumor tissue. The TCR comes from a female donor with papillary thyroid cancer or a benign thyroid nodule (not recorded which). Some clones in this sample may be carry-over from other donors' samples. The CDR3 coding sequence is TGTGCCAGCAGTTCGACAGGGCGGGAATACGAGCAGTACTTC. It is translated as CASSSTGREYEQYF.